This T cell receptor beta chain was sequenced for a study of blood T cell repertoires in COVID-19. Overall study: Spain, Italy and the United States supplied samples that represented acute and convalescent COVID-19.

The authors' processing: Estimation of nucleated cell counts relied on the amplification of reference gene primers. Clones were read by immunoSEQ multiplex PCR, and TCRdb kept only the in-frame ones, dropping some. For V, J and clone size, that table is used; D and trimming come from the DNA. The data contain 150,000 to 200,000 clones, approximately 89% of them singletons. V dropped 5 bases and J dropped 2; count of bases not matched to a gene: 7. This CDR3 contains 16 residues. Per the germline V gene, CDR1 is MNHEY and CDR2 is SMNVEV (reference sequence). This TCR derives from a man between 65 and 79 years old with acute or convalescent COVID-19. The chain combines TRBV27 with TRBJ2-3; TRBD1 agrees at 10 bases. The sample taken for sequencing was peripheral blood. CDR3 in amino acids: CASSRDRGRDTDTQYF. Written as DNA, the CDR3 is TGTGCCAGCAGTCGTGACAGGGGGCGCGACACAGATACGCAGTATTTT.